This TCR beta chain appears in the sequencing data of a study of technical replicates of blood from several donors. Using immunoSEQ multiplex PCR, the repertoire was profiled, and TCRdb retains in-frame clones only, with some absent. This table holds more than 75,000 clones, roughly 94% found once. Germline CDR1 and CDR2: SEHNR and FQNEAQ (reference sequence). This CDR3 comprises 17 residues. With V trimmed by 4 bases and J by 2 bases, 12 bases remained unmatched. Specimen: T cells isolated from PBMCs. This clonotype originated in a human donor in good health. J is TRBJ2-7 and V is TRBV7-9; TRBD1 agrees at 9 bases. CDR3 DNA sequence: TGTGCCAGCAGCTCGTTGGTCGGGACAGGGCAGACCTACGAGCAGTACTTC. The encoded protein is CASSSLVGTGQTYEQYF. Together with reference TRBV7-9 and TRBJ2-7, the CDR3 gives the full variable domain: DTGVSQNPRHKITKRGQNVTFRCDPISEHNRLYWYRQTLGQGPEFLTYFQNEAQLEKSRLLSDRFSAERPKGSFSTLEIQRTEQGDSAMYLCASSSLVGTGQTYEQYFGPGTRLTVT.